These T cell receptor beta chains were read from a single sample in a study of blood T cells in healthy people across ages. MiXCR, applied by TCRdb to the 5' RACE reads, yields one record per CDR3 protein. The sample lists about 1.8 million distinct CDR3 sequences, 49% occurring once. Input material: blood. These receptor sequences come from a woman between 40 and 50 years old in good health. CDR3s include the opening cysteine and the closing phenylalanine or tryptophan. D genes are given only for firm matches. Some rows mark clone size as missing; the rest say once, few, many or name a class of expanded clone.

D gene: -; J gene: TRBJ1-2; clone size: -; V gene: TRBV7-2; CDR3 DNA: TGTGCCAGCAGCTTACCGGGACGGGGTAACTATGGCTACACCTTC; CDR3 protein: CASSLPGRGNYGYTF
D gene: TRBD1; J gene: TRBJ1-5; clone size: -; V gene: TRBV12-3/TRBV12-4; CDR3 DNA: TGTGCCAGCAGTTTAGCCCCCACAGGGGTGCAGCCCCAGCATTTT; CDR3 protein: CASSLAPTGVQPQHF
D gene: TRBD1; J gene: TRBJ2-5; clone size: -; V gene: TRBV20-1; CDR3 DNA: TGCAGTGCTAGAGATATATCAGGGGGTCAGAGAGAGACCCAGTACTTC; CDR3 protein: CSARDISGGQRETQYF
D gene: TRBD2; J gene: TRBJ2-5; clone size: few; V gene: TRBV12-3/TRBV12-4; CDR3 DNA: TGTGCCAGCAGTGGCCAAGATGGACTAGCGGGGGGTCTCCAAGAGACCCAGTACTTC; CDR3 protein: CASSGQDGLAGGLQETQYF
D gene: -; J gene: TRBJ2-2; clone size: once; V gene: TRBV7-9; CDR3 DNA: TGTGCCAGCAGCGTCGGGACGAACACCGGGGAGCTGTTTTTT; CDR3 protein: CASSVGTNTGELFF
D gene: TRBD1; J gene: TRBJ1-2; clone size: -; V gene: TRBV15; CDR3 DNA: TGTGCCACCAGCAGAGATCCTGGACAGGGACACTATGGCTACACCTTC; CDR3 protein: CATSRDPGQGHYGYTF
D gene: TRBD2; J gene: TRBJ2-1; clone size: -; V gene: TRBV6-6; CDR3 DNA: TGTGCCAGCAGTTTCCCTGGGGGGGGGGTCTACAATGAGCAGTTCTTC; CDR3 protein: CASSFPGGGVYNEQFF
D gene: TRBD2; J gene: TRBJ2-3; clone size: -; V gene: TRBV7-2; CDR3 DNA: TGTGCCAGCGCAGCGGGGGGGTTCACAGATACGCAGTATTTT; CDR3 protein: CASAAGGFTDTQYF
D gene: TRBD2; J gene: TRBJ2-3; clone size: few; V gene: TRBV7-9; CDR3 DNA: TGTGCCAGCAGCCCAGCGGGGCCCCCCGCAGATACGCAGTATTTT; CDR3 protein: CASSPAGPPADTQYF
D gene: -; J gene: TRBJ2-1; clone size: few; V gene: TRBV7-2; CDR3 DNA: TGTGCCAGCAGCTTCTCAGAGGAAGAGCAGTTCTTC; CDR3 protein: CASSFSEEEQFF
D gene: TRBD1; J gene: TRBJ2-1; clone size: once; V gene: TRBV18; CDR3 DNA: TGTGCCAGCTCGCGACAGGGCCAATCCTACAATGAGCAGTTCTTC; CDR3 protein: CASSRQGQSYNEQFF
D gene: -; J gene: TRBJ2-7; clone size: -; V gene: TRBV6-5; CDR3 DNA: TGTGCCAGCAGTTACTCGACTCCCTCCTACGAGCAGTACTTC; CDR3 protein: CASSYSTPSYEQYF